These 11 T cell receptor beta chains originate from one sample sequenced in a study of blood T cell repertoires in COVID-19. The table came from immunoSEQ multiplex PCR; TCRdb's copy has only in-frame clones and leaves some out. The sample includes 310,000 or so clones, around 87% of them seen just once. What was sequenced was peripheral blood. These TCRs come from a woman in her forties or fifties with active or convalescent COVID-19.

The V call is TRBV4-1, the J call TRBJ2-1, with TRBD2 matching 9 bases. The junction had 12 bases not matched to a gene; V was cut back by 3 bases and J by 9 bases. This CDR3 comprises 16 residues. Germline-derived CDR1 and CDR2 are MGHRA and YSYEKL. This CDR3 is CASSQGWASGVSEQFF. In DNA form, the CDR3 reads TGCGCCAGCAGCCAGGGCTGGGCTAGCGGGGTGAGTGAGCAGTTCTTC.

This chain joins TRBV2 and TRBJ2-2; 8 nucleotides agree with TRBD2. The trim removed 7 bases at V and 8 bases at J, leaving 6 bases unmatched. The germline gives CDR1 SNHLY, CDR2 FYNNEI. The length of the CDR3 is 13 residues. The CDR3 DNA sequence: TGTGCCAGCATCCAAGTAGCGGGAGGGGAGCTGTTTTTT. It encodes CASIQVAGGELFF.

V gene TRBV19 combines with J gene TRBJ2-6, with 11 bases lining up with TRBD1. The germline CDR1 and CDR2 sequences are LNHDA and SQIVND (reference sequence). V lost 2 bases and J lost 2; bases outside the gene matches: 8. This CDR3 has 19 residues. The DNA for the CDR3 is TGTGCCAGTAGTATAACACCCGGGGGACAGGGGGCTGGGGCCAACGTCCTGACTTTC. Its translation: CASSITPGGQGAGANVLTF. The whole variable domain, remainder taken from reference TRBV19 and TRBJ2-6, is DGGITQSPKYLFRKEGQNVTLSCEQNLNHDAMYWYRQDPGQGLRLIYYSQIVNDFQKGDIAEGYSVSREKKESFPLTVTSAQKNPTAFYLCASSITPGGQGAGANVLTFGAGSRLTVL.

J is TRBJ2-7 and V is TRBV5-1; TRBD1 matches at 11 bases. The CDR3 runs 18 residues. V lost 1 base, J lost 4 bases, and 13 bases stayed unmatched. From germline, CDR1 is SGHRS and CDR2 YFSETQ. CDR3 bases: TGCGCCAGCAGCTTGTGGAGGACAGGGGGCATCTCCCCTTACGAGCAGTACTTC. This gives the protein CASSLWRTGGISPYEQYF.

This chain connects TRBV30 to TRBJ1-2, with unresolved D. Looked up from germline, CDR1 is GTSNPN and CDR2 is SVGIG (reference sequence). The ends were cut back, 3 bases at V and 7 bases at J, with 9 bases in the middle. This CDR3 has 11 residues. The DNA for the CDR3 is TGTGCCTGGAGCCGGGGATCTGGCTACACCTTC. Its protein product is CAWSRGSGYTF.

The chain employs TRBV30 and TRBJ1-2; D uncertain. The germline V and J ends were trimmed by 1 base and 4 bases, with 10 bases remaining between them. The CDR3 loop spans 13 amino acids. In germline, CDR1 is GTSNPN, CDR2 SVGIG (reference sequence). CDR3 in amino acids: CAWSAATVYGYTF. As DNA, the CDR3 is TGTGCCTGGAGTGCGGCGACTGTCTATGGCTACACCTTC.

CDR3 protein: CASSTATNEKLFF. As DNA, the CDR3 is TGTGCCAGCTCGACTGCAACTAATGAAAAACTGTTTTTT. The chain links TRBV19 to TRBJ1-4, with no clear D. From germline, CDR1 is LNHDA and CDR2 SQIVND (reference sequence). The V gene lost 9 bases and the J gene lost 0 bases, with 8 bases spanning the gap. This CDR3 has 13 amino acids.

In nucleotides, the CDR3 is TGTGCCAGCAGTTATCAGGGGAATGAAGCTTTCTTT. Amino acids: CASSYQGNEAFF. The V gene is TRBV6-5, the J gene TRBJ1-1, with D possibly being TRBD1 (6 bases). Germline V lookup: CDR1 MNHEY, CDR2 SVGAGI. Trimming shortened V by 3 bases and J by 7 bases, and 9 bases separated the two germline ends. CDR3 size: 12 residues.

This chain joins TRBV3-1 (or the pseudogene TRBV3-2) and TRBJ2-1; TRBD2 agrees at 7 bases. CDR1 is LGHDT, CDR2 YNNKEL, per germline (reference sequence). Trimming removed 4 bases from V and 5 bases from J; junction bases left unmatched: 5. CDR3 size: 14 residues. The CDR3 protein is CASSREGQDNEQFF. CDR3 DNA sequence: TGTGCCAGCAGCCGGGAGGGCCAGGACAATGAGCAGTTCTTC.

CDR3 nucleotide sequence: TGCGCCAGCAGCCAATTGGGTCGGGGGGAGCCCTACAATGAGCAGTTCTTC. This encodes CASSQLGRGEPYNEQFF. The chain employs TRBV4-3 and TRBJ2-1; 7 nucleotides align to TRBD2. Germline V CDR1 and CDR2: LGHNA, YSLEER. The junction had 9 bases not matched to a gene; V was cut back by 2 bases and J by 2 bases. The CDR3 consists of 17 residues.

This rearrangement joins TRBV18 to TRBJ2-1, with 13 bases matching TRBD2. The CDR3 contains 16 residues. J gave up 6 bases and V 3 bases, and 5 bases lay outside the gene matches. CDR1 KGHSH and CDR2 LQKENI come from the germline V gene. The DNA of the CDR3 is TGTGCCAGCTCACCGATATGGACTAGCGGGAGCAATGAGCAGTTCTTC. Translation: CASSPIWTSGSNEQFF. Combining the CDR3 with reference TRBV18 and TRBJ2-1 gives the whole variable domain NAGVMQNPRHLVRRRGQEARLRCSPMKGHSHVYWYRQLPEEGLKFMVYLQKENIIDESGMPKERFSAEFPKEGPSILRIQQVVRGDSAAYFCASSPIWTSGSNEQFFGPGTRLTVL.